This T cell receptor beta chain was sequenced during a study of cytomegalovirus exposure and HLA in healthy donors. The study's findings and limits: A later analysis reportedly found fewer N-insertions in an Asian-associated ancestry cluster than the roughly 670-donor mean. HLA restriction was apparent for most CMV-associated TCR beta chains in a later analysis.

In nominal health when sampled, donors likely had unrecorded immune exposures nonetheless. The PCR employed 60 Vbeta primers together with 13 Jbeta primers. Assay used: immunoSEQ multiplex PCR; TCRdb lists only in-frame clones, some missing. The table lists roughly 160,000 clones, over 70% of them singletons. Regarding this clone: Its target is not known.

The clonotype was recovered from a woman between 50 and 59 years old in good health and CMV-seropositive. The source material was PBMCs.

The CDR3 sequence is CASSPLRDGEQYF. The CDR3 bases are TGTGCCAGCAGCCCGTTGAGGGATGGCGAGCAGTACTTC. This chain connects TRBV14 to TRBJ2-7, with TRBD2 as a possible D gene (5 bases). V lost 4 bases and J 6 bases, leaving 13 bases between the germline ends. Germline loops: CDR1 SGHDN, CDR2 FVKESK. The CDR3 runs 13 residues.